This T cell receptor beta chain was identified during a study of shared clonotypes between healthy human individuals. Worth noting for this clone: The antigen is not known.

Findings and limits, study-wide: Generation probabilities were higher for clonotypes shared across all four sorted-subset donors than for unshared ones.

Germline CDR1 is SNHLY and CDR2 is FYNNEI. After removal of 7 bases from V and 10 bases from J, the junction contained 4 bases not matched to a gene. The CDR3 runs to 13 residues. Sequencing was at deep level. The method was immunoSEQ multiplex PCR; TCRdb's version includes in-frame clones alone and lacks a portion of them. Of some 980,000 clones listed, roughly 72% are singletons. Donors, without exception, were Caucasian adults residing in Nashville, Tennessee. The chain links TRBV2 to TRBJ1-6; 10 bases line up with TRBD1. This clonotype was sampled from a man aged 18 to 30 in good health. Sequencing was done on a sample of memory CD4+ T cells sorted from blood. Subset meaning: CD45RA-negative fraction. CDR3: CASNGDRGSPLHF. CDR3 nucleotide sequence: TGTGCCAGCAATGGGGACAGGGGATCACCCCTCCACTTT. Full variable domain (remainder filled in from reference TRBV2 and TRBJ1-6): EPEVTQTPSHQVTQMGQEVILRCVPISNHLYFYWYRQILGQKVEFLVSFYNNEISEKSEIFDDQFSVERPDGSNFTLKIRSTKLEDSAMYFCASNGDRGSPLHFGNGTRLTVT.